Following are 26 T cell receptor beta chains from one sample sequenced in a study of cytomegalovirus exposure and HLA in healthy donors. The PCR contained 60 Vbeta and 13 Jbeta primers. Method: immunoSEQ multiplex PCR; TCRdb's copy keeps in-frame clones and lacks some. The sample carries over 150,000 clones, about 80% recorded once. Sequencing input: PBMCs. All receptors derive from a man in his fifties in good health and CMV-seropositive.

This clone was seen only once. The chain employs TRBV7-7 and TRBJ1-1; D gene uncertain. Germline V gene data show CDR1 as SSHAT and CDR2 as FNYEAQ (reference sequence). CDR3 length: 14 amino acids. CDR3 DNA: TGTGTCTCAGGAAAAGAACCTTCGAACACTGAAGCTTTCTTT. Translating gives CVSGKEPSNTEAFF. The full variable domain, in which reference TRBV7-7 and TRBJ1-1 provide the parts outside the CDR3, is GAGVSQSPRYKVTKRGQDVTLRCDPISSHATLYWYQQALGQGPEFLTYFNYEAQPDKSGLPSDRFSAERPEGSISTLTIQRTEQRDSAMYRCVSGKEPSNTEAFFGQGTRLTVV.

The rearrangement links TRBV6-5 to TRBJ1-3, with 9 bases lining up with TRBD1. Germline trimming cut 5 bases from V and 4 bases from J; bases unmatched to any gene: 3. Per the germline V gene, CDR1 is MNHEY and CDR2 is SVGAGI. This CDR3 is 14 amino acids long. CDR3 coding DNA: TGTGCCAGCAGTGCTACAGGGGGCGGAAACACCATATATTTT. It yields the protein CASSATGGGNTIYF.

The chain carries TRBV30 and TRBJ1-5; possibly TRBD1 for D (6 bases). The V end was cut by 3 bases, the J end by 4 bases, with 10 bases between. Germline CDR1 GTSNPN, CDR2 SVGIG (reference sequence). The CDR3 loop spans 13 amino acids. The CDR3 nucleotides are TGTGCCTGGAGCCGGCAGGGGAATCAGCCCCAGCATTTT. Amino acids: CAWSRQGNQPQHF.

DNA for the CDR3: TGTGCCAGCAGTGAACAGGCAGGTCCCATCCTTAACTATGGCTACACCTTC. Its translation is CASSEQAGPILNYGYTF. The J gene is TRBJ1-2, the V gene TRBV6-1; D is undetermined. CDR1 MNHNS and CDR2 SASEGT come from the germline V gene. Trimming took 2 bases from V and 1 from J, leaving 17 bases between them. The CDR3 runs to 17 residues.

Here the CDR3 reads CASSYMRHTDTQYF. CDR3 DNA: TGCGCCAGCAGCTACATGAGACACACAGATACGCAGTATTTT. The chain carries TRBV5-1 and TRBJ2-3; D unresolved. Germline V lookup: CDR1 SGHRS, CDR2 YFSETQ. V was trimmed by 3 bases and J by 2 bases, leaving 10 bases between them. CDR3 length: 14 residues.

The chain recombines TRBV30 with TRBJ2-5, with a possible D match to TRBD1 (6 bases). CDR1 is GTSNPN, CDR2 SVGIG, per germline (reference sequence). V lost 1 base and J lost 4, with 10 bases in between. The CDR3 length is 13 residues. Here the CDR3 DNA reads TGTGCCTGGAGTGGACAGGTGCCAGAGACCCAGTACTTC. Amino acid sequence: CAWSGQVPETQYF.

V usage is TRBV29-1 and J usage is TRBJ1-4, with 7 bases lining up with TRBD1. Germline CDR1 reads SQVTM; CDR2 reads ANQGSEA. The CDR3 spans 16 residues. V was pared by 4 bases and J by 3 bases, with 11 bases of the junction left unmatched. The CDR3 loop reads CSVGRTGRTSNEKLFF. In nucleotides, the CDR3 is TGCAGCGTTGGACGGACAGGCCGGACGTCTAATGAAAAACTGTTTTTT. Using reference TRBV29-1 and TRBJ1-4 for the parts outside the CDR3, the full variable domain is SAVISQKPSRDICQRGTSLTIQCQVDSQVTMMFWYRQQPGQSLTLIATANQGSEATYESGFVIDKFPISRPNLTFSTLTVSNMSPEDSSIYLCSVGRTGRTSNEKLFFGSGTQLSVL.

The rearrangement uses TRBV25-1 and TRBJ1-3; 10 positions agree with TRBD1. CDR3 size: 17 residues. Germline loops: CDR1 MGHDK, CDR2 SYGVNS. Trimming at V came to 3 bases and at J to 2 bases, leaving 7 bases not matched to a gene. CDR3 sequence: CASSDTRQGAPGNTIYF. In DNA, the CDR3 is TGTGCCAGCAGTGACACTCGACAGGGGGCCCCTGGAAACACCATATATTTT.

CDR3 nucleotides: TGTGCCAGCAGCTTAGGGGTACTAGCGGGGGGGCTCGATGAGCAGTTCTTC. This gives the protein CASSLGVLAGGLDEQFF. The V call is TRBV11-2, the J call TRBJ2-1, with TRBD2 identical over 13 bases. V gave up 1 base and J gave up 8 bases; unmatched junction bases: 8. This CDR3 spans 17 amino acids. Germline values: CDR1 SGHAT, CDR2 FQNNGV.

This clone was seen just once. The genes are TRBV27 and TRBJ1-6, with D possibly being TRBD1 (6 bases). The CDR3 extends over 16 amino acids. V lost 5 bases, J lost 4 bases, and 15 bases lay in between. Germline CDR1 MNHEY, CDR2 SMNVEV (reference sequence). In nucleotides, the CDR3 is TGTGCCAGCAGTCCTGGACAGCGGGAGTATAATTCACCCCTCCACTTT. Encoded protein: CASSPGQREYNSPLHF.

V gene TRBV27 combines with J gene TRBJ2-7, with 9 bases aligning to TRBD1. The CDR3 covers 16 residues. CDR1 and CDR2 (germline): MNHEY, SMNVEV (reference sequence). After removal of 5 bases from V and 4 bases from J, the junction contained 12 bases not matched to a gene. The CDR3 region has the DNA TGTGCCAGCAGTGAGAAACCGGGACAGGGAATTTACGAGCAGTACTTC. Protein: CASSEKPGQGIYEQYF.

This clone was found once. The gene calls are TRBV4-3 and TRBJ2-3; 8 bases are a match to TRBD2. CDR1 and CDR2 (germline): LGHNA, YSLEER. The CDR3 contains 19 residues. V gave up 4 bases and J gave up 4 bases; unmatched junction bases: 19. The chain's CDR3 is CASSRLLQGAGGGADTQYF. CDR3 DNA sequence: TGCGCCAGCAGCCGACTACTACAGGGCGCGGGGGGCGGAGCAGATACGCAGTATTTT.

The chain employs TRBV5-4 and TRBJ1-2; 12 nucleotides agree with TRBD1. Germline loops: CDR1 SGHNT, CDR2 YYREEE (reference sequence). CDR3 length: 16 residues. V was clipped by 0 bases and J by 8 bases; unmatched bases: 8. DNA for the CDR3: TGTGCCAGCAGCTTGGCCCCCGGGACAGGGGGCTTCGGCTACACCTTC. Amino acid sequence: CASSLAPGTGGFGYTF. Looking up the rest from reference TRBV5-4 and TRBJ1-2 gives the full variable domain: ETGVTQSPTHLIKTRGQQVTLRCSSQSGHNTVSWYQQALGQGPQFIFQYYREEENGRGNFPPRFSGLQFPNYSSELNVNALELDDSALYLCASSLAPGTGGFGYTFGSGTRLTVV.

This clone has just one count. V and J are TRBV15 and TRBJ1-2; TRBD1 might be the D (6 bases). Deletions cut 6 bases from V and 4 bases from J, with 18 bases between. CDR1 is LNHNV and CDR2 is YYDKDF in the germline V gene (reference sequence). CDR3 length equals 15 residues. The CDR3 spells CATRAGQRAPYGYTF. The CDR3 nucleotides are TGTGCCACCAGAGCTGGACAGCGAGCACCCTATGGCTACACCTTC.

This sequence joins TRBV11-2 and TRBJ1-4; maybe TRBD1 (6 bases). V was cut by 2 bases and J by 4 bases, with 11 bases left in between. Per germline, CDR1 SGHAT and CDR2 FQNNGV. The CDR3 covers 15 residues. CDR3 DNA: TGTGCCAGCAGCTTAAAACAGGGATTTAATGAAAAACTGTTTTTT. As protein: CASSLKQGFNEKLFF.

V usage is TRBV27 and J usage is TRBJ1-5; possible D gene TRBD1, 5 bases. The CDR3 is made up of 15 amino acids. Germline V CDR1 and CDR2: MNHEY, SMNVEV (reference sequence). The V gene lost 2 bases and the J gene lost 2 bases, with 10 bases spanning the gap. The CDR3: CASSLGGTGNQPQHF. The CDR3 DNA reads as TGTGCCAGCAGTTTAGGGGGGACTGGCAATCAGCCCCAGCATTTT.

This clone was seen just once. The chain uses TRBV6-5 and TRBJ1-5, with D possibly matching TRBD1 (6 bases). Germline-derived CDR1 and CDR2 are MNHEY and SVGAGI. The CDR3 sequence is 14 residues long. V was cut by 3 bases and J by 10 bases, with 16 bases left in between. CDR3 sequence (DNA): TGTGCCAGCAGTTATCTCAGGGGATGGAGCCCCCAGCATTTT. The encoded protein is CASSYLRGWSPQHF.

The J gene is TRBJ1-2, the V gene TRBV4-1; D ambiguous. Germline-derived CDR1 and CDR2 are MGHRA and YSYEKL. V was pared by 1 base and J by 4 bases, with 16 bases between. This CDR3 is 16 amino acids long. CDR3 protein: CASSQANVRSAYGYTF. The DNA of the CDR3 is TGCGCCAGCAGCCAAGCGAATGTCAGGTCTGCCTATGGCTACACCTTC.

V is TRBV5-6 and J is TRBJ2-5, with D perhaps matching TRBD1 (7 bases). CDR1 is SGHDT and CDR2 is YYEEEE in the germline V gene. This CDR3 has 16 amino acids. Trimming stripped 4 bases from V and 3 bases from J, with 19 bases between. DNA for the CDR3: TGTGCCAGCAGCGGGGGAGGAGGGGGGACAGAAGAGACCCAGTACTTC. Translated: CASSGGGGGTEETQYF.

The chain has TRBV5-1 and TRBJ1-5; possible D gene TRBD1, 6 bases. Germline CDR1 reads SGHRS; CDR2 reads YFSETQ. V was trimmed by 4 bases and J by 3 bases, leaving 11 bases between them. The CDR3 loop spans 14 amino acids. The CDR3 DNA sequence: TGCGCCAGCAGCGCGGGGGGCGTCAATCAGCCCCAGCATTTT. It yields the protein CASSAGGVNQPQHF.

The CDR3 DNA reads as TGTGCCAGCAGCTTATACGGTAATCAGCCCCAGCATTTT. Encoded protein: CASSLYGNQPQHF. V gene TRBV7-2 combines with J gene TRBJ1-5; D uncertain. The CDR3 loop spans 13 amino acids. CDR1 is SGHTA and CDR2 is FQGNSA in the germline V gene. Trimming shortened V by 2 bases and J by 4 bases, and 6 bases separated the two germline ends.

This clone has a single count. J is TRBJ1-1 and V is TRBV5-1, with 11 bases fitting TRBD1. The J segment lost 5 bases and the V segment lost 0 bases, leaving 6 bases of the junction unmatched. Per germline, CDR1 SGHRS and CDR2 YFSETQ. CDR3 length: 16 amino acids. DNA of the CDR3: TGCGCCAGCAGCTTGGCCGGACAGGGGGCATATACTGAAGCTTTCTTT. This gives the protein CASSLAGQGAYTEAFF.

This clone was observed a handful of times. The chain is built from TRBV7-2 and TRBJ1-1, with D possibly being TRBD1 (6 bases). CDR1 is SGHTA and CDR2 is FQGNSA in the germline V gene. Trimming left V 2 bases short and J 1 base short, with 17 bases between. This CDR3 comprises 17 residues. CDR3 sequence (DNA): TGTGCCAGCAGCTTAACTACAGGGAGAGAGCCGAACACTGAAGCTTTCTTT. Translation gives CASSLTTGREPNTEAFF.

The V and J genes are TRBV7-9 and TRBJ1-3; D is possibly TRBD1 (5 bases). The CDR3 contains 16 residues. Germline CDR1 and CDR2: SEHNR and FQNEAQ (reference sequence). With 0 bases removed from V and 3 bases from J, the gap between germline ends came to 12 bases. CDR3 coding DNA: TGTGCCAGCAGCTTAGCGCAACAGGTTTATGGAAACACCATATATTTT. Translating it yields CASSLAQQVYGNTIYF.

The gene calls are TRBV5-1 and TRBJ2-7, with a possible D match to TRBD1 (5 bases). Trimming cost V 4 bases and J 2 bases, with 16 bases left between them. CDR1 is SGHRS and CDR2 is YFSETQ in the germline V gene. The CDR3 is 15 residues long. Here the CDR3 reads CASSPSPDRTYEQYF. CDR3 nucleotide sequence: TGCGCCAGCAGCCCTTCACCCGACAGAACCTACGAGCAGTACTTC.

The rearrangement uses TRBV5-1 and TRBJ2-3; possibly TRBD2 for D (6 bases). CDR1 SGHRS and CDR2 YFSETQ come from the germline V gene. The CDR3 has 14 amino acids. Trimming cost V 2 bases and J 5 bases, with 12 bases left between them. The CDR3 protein is CASSFGGWVDTQYF. CDR3 nucleotide sequence: TGCGCCAGCAGCTTCGGGGGTTGGGTAGATACGCAGTATTTT.